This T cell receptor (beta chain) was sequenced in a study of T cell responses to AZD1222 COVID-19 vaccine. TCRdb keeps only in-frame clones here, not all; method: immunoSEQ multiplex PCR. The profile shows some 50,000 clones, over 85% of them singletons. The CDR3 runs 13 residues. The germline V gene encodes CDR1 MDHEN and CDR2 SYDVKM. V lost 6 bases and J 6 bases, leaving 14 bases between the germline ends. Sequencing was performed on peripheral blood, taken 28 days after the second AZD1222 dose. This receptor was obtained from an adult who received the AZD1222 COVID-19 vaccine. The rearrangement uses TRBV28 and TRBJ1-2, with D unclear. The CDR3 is CASRARRTDGYTF. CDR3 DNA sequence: TGTGCCAGCAGAGCGCGACGGACGGATGGCTACACCTTC.